Listed here are 17 T cell receptor beta chains from one sample, sequenced in a study of monozygotic twins with inflammatory bowel disease. TCRdb reprocessed the 5' RACE reads and keeps a single row for each CDR3 protein, giving no DNA. Recorded for this sample: around 450,000 distinct CDR3 sequences. Sequenced material: blood. These receptors all come from a human donor with ulcerative colitis or Crohn's disease, or a healthy co-twin of an affected twin (not recorded which).

This rearrangement joins TRBV5-1 to TRBJ2-1; checking the TCRdb D call of TRBD1 is not possible without DNA. Germline V gives CDR1 SGHRS, CDR2 YFSETQ. This CDR3 has 15 amino acids. The CDR3 spells CASSPPGTGTNEQFF.

The chain uses TRBV7-9 and TRBJ1-1; the D gene TCRdb calls, TRBD1, cannot be checked with no DNA. The CDR3 is made up of 15 amino acids. Looked up from germline, CDR1 is SEHNR and CDR2 is FQNEAQ (reference sequence). The CDR3 is CASTRQGVGNTEAFF.

CDR3 amino acids: CASSLGGQAAGYEQYF. The chain uses TRBV11-2 and TRBJ2-7; with no DNA, the TCRdb D assignment of TRBD2 cannot be verified. Germline CDR1 SGHAT, CDR2 FQNNGV. The CDR3 extends over 16 amino acids.

The rearrangement joins TRBV4-2 to TRBJ1-5. CDR3 length equals 16 residues. The germline V gene encodes CDR1 LGHNA and CDR2 YNFKEQ. CDR3 sequence reads: CASSQDWVAGNQPQHF.

V and J are TRBV3-1 and TRBJ2-2; lacking DNA, the TRBD1 call made by TCRdb goes unchecked. CDR1 and CDR2 from the germline V gene are LGHDT and YNNKEL (reference sequence). The CDR3 covers 14 residues. The CDR3 is CASSQLGATGELFF.

The CDR3 loop is CASNDREDCNQPQHF. The gene calls are TRBV21-1 and TRBJ1-5; TCRdb designates TRBD1, a call that cannot be tested without DNA. TRBV21-1 is flagged as a pseudogene. The CDR3 extends over 15 amino acids.

The gene calls are TRBV19 and TRBJ1-1; checking the TCRdb D call of TRBD1 is not possible without DNA. This CDR3 is 16 amino acids long. Germline CDR1 LNHDA, CDR2 SQIVND (reference sequence). Here the CDR3 reads CASSIPQGSRNTEAFF.

This chain connects TRBV5-5 to TRBJ1-1; the TCRdb D gene call, TRBD1, has no DNA to confirm it. The CDR3 length is 15 residues. Germline lookup yields CDR1 SGHKS and CDR2 YYEKEE (reference sequence). The CDR3 reads CASSSGDSRNTEAFF.

The J gene is TRBJ2-1, the V gene TRBV12-3 or TRBV12-4; TCRdb's assignment of TRBD2 cannot be checked, as there is no DNA. The CDR3 is made up of 15 amino acids. CDR3 loop: CASNPGLDGGNEQFF.

This chain connects TRBV24-1 to TRBJ2-7; the TRBD1 assignment by TCRdb is unverifiable without DNA. This CDR3 has 12 amino acids. The germline V gene encodes CDR1 KGHDR and CDR2 SFDVKD. The CDR3 sequence: CATSDPVGGQYF.

CDR3 loop: CSAPIPRGSYEQYF. The chain carries TRBV20-1 and TRBJ2-7; absent DNA, TCRdb's TRBD2 call cannot be checked. Germline V gene lookup returns CDR1 DFQATT and CDR2 SNEGSKA (reference sequence). The CDR3 runs to 14 residues.

The chain links TRBV5-1 to TRBJ1-1. Germline lookup yields CDR1 SGHRS and CDR2 YFSETQ. The CDR3 runs 13 residues. The CDR3 reads CASSLAENTEAFF.

The chain couples TRBV12-3 or TRBV12-4 to TRBJ2-3. This CDR3 is built from 12 residues. The CDR3 reads CASSPDLDTQYF.

J is TRBJ2-4 and V is TRBV15; TCRdb's assignment of TRBD1 cannot be checked, as there is no DNA. This CDR3 comprises 15 residues. Germline assignment: CDR1 LNHNV and CDR2 YYDKDF (reference sequence). CDR3 in amino acids: CATSSSRTEGDIQYF.

This sequence joins TRBV20-1 and TRBJ2-3. This CDR3 is 13 amino acids long. Per the germline V gene, CDR1 is DFQATT and CDR2 is SNEGSKA (reference sequence). CDR3 amino acids: CSAKDGSTDTQYF.

The rearrangement joins TRBV12-3 or TRBV12-4 to TRBJ1-2; the D call from TCRdb, TRBD1, cannot be confirmed without DNA. The CDR3 loop spans 15 amino acids. The CDR3: CASSLTPAGGYGYTF.

The chain carries TRBV5-1 and TRBJ2-2. CDR3 length equals 13 residues. Germline loops: CDR1 SGHRS, CDR2 YFSETQ. CDR3 region: CASSLTSQGELFF.